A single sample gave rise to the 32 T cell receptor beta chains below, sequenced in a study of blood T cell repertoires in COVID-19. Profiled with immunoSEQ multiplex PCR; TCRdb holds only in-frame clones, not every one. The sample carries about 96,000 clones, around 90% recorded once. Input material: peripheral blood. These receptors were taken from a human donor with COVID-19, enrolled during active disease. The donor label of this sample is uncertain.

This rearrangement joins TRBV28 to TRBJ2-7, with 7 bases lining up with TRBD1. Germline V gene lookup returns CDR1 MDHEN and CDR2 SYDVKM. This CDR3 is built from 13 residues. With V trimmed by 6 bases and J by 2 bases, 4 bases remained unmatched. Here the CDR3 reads CASRPTGAYEQYF. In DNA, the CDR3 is TGTGCCAGCAGACCCACAGGGGCCTACGAGCAGTACTTC.

The CDR3 loop is CASSYTLAGDIEQFF. In DNA form, the CDR3 reads TGTGCCAGCAGCTATACCCTAGCGGGAGATATTGAGCAGTTCTTC. The chain joins TRBV11-3 to TRBJ2-1; 10 bases map to TRBD2. The V gene's germline CDR1 is SGHNT and CDR2 YENEEA. With 4 bases clipped from V and 9 bases from J, the junction kept 9 bases outside the gene matches. The CDR3 covers 15 residues. Combining the CDR3 with reference TRBV11-3 and TRBJ2-1 gives the whole variable domain EAGVVQSPRYKIIEKKQPVAFWCNPISGHNTLYWYLQNLGQGPELLIRYENEEAVDDSQLPKDRFSAERLKGVDSTLKIQPAELGDSAVYLCASSYTLAGDIEQFFGPGTRLTVL.

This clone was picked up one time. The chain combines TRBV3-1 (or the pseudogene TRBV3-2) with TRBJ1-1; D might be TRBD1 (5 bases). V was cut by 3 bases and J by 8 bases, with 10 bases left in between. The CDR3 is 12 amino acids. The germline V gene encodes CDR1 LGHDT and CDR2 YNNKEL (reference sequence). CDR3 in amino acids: CASSHGRQEAFF. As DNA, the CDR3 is TGTGCCAGCAGCCACGGTCGACAGGAAGCTTTCTTT.

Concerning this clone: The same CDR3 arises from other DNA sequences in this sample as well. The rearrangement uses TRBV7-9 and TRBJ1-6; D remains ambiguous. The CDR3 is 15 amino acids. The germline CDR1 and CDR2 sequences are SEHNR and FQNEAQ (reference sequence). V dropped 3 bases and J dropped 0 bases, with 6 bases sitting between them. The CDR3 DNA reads TGTGCCAGCAGCTTGGGCAGCTCCTATAATTCACCCCTCCACTTT. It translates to CASSLGSSYNSPLHF.

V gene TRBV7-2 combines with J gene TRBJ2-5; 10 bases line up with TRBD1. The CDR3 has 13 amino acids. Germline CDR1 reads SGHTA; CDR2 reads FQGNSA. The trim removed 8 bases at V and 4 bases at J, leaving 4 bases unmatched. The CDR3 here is CASGTGAIETQYF. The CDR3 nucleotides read TGTGCCAGCGGGACAGGGGCAATAGAGACCCAGTACTTC.

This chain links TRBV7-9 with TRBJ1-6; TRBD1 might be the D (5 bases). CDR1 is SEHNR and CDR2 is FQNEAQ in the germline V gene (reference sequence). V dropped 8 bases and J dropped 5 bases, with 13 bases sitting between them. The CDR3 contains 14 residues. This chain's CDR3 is CASVRQGDNSPLHF. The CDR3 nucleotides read TGTGCCAGCGTCCGCCAGGGTGATAATTCACCCCTCCACTTT.

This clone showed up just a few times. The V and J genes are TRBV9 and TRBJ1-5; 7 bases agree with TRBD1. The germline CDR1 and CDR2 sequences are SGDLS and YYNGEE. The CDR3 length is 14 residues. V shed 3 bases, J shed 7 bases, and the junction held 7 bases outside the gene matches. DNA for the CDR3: TGTGCCAGCAGCGATCATACAGGGGACCAGCCCCAGCATTTT. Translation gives CASSDHTGDQPQHF.

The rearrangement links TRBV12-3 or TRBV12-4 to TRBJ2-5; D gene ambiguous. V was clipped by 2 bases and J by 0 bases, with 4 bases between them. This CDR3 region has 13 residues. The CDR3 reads CASSLLNQETQYF. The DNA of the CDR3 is TGTGCCAGCAGTTTATTAAACCAAGAGACCCAGTACTTC.

CDR3 bases: TGTGCCAGCAGCTGGGGAGGCCCCGAGCAGTACTTC. Translated: CASSWGGPEQYF. The rearrangement links TRBV7-2 to TRBJ2-7; D possibly corresponds to TRBD2 (6 bases). Germline-derived CDR1 and CDR2 are SGHTA and FQGNSA. Trimming took 4 bases from V and 6 from J, leaving 10 bases between them. This CDR3 has 12 residues.

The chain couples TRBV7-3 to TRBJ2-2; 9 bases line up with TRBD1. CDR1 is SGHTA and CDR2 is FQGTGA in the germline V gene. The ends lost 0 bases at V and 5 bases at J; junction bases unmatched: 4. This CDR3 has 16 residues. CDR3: CASSLTSGTGTGELFF. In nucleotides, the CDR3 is TGTGCCAGCAGCTTAACTTCCGGGACAGGGACCGGGGAGCTGTTTTTT. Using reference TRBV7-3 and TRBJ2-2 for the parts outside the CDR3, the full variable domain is GAGVSQTPSNKVTEKGKYVELRCDPISGHTALYWYRQSLGQGPEFLIYFQGTGAADDSGLPNDRFFAVRPEGSVSTLKIQRTERGDSAVYLCASSLTSGTGTGELFFGEGSRLTVL.

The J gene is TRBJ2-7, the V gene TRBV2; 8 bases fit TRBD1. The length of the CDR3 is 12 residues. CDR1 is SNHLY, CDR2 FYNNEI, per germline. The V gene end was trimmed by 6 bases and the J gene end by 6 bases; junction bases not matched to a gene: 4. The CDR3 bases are TGTGCCAGCAGGAAGGACAGGGCCGAGCAGTACTTC. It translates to CASRKDRAEQYF. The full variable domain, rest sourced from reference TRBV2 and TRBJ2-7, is EPEVTQTPSHQVTQMGQEVILRCVPISNHLYFYWYRQILGQKVEFLVSFYNNEISEKSEIFDDQFSVERPDGSNFTLKIRSTKLEDSAMYFCASRKDRAEQYFGPGTRLTVT.

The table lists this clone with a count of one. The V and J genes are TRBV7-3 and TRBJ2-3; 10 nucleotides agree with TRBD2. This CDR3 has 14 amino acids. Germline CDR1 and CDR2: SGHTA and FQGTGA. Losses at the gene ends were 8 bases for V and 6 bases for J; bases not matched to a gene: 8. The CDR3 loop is CASALAGGSDTQYF. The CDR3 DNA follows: TGTGCCAGCGCATTAGCGGGAGGATCGGATACGCAGTATTTT. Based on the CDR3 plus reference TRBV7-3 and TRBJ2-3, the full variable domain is GAGVSQTPSNKVTEKGKYVELRCDPISGHTALYWYRQSLGQGPEFLIYFQGTGAADDSGLPNDRFFAVRPEGSVSTLKIQRTERGDSAVYLCASALAGGSDTQYFGPGTRLTVL.

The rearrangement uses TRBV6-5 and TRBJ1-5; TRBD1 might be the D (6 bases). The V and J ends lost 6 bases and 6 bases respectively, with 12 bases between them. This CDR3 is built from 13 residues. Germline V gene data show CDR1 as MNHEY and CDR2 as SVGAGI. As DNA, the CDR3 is TGTGCCAGCAGCCAACAGGGCGGTCAGCCCCAGCATTTT. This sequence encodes CASSQQGGQPQHF.

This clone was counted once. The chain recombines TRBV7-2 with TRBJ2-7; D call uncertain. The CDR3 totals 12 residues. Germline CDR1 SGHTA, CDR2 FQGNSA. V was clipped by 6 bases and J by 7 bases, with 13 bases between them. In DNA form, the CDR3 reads TGTGCCAGCAGTAGTATAACCTGGGAGCAGTACTTC. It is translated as CASSSITWEQYF.

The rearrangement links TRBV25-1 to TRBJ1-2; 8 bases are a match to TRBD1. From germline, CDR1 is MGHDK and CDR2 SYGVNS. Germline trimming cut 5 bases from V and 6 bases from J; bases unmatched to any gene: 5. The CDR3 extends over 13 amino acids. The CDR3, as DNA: TGTGCCAGCAGTCTCGCGACAGGGGATGGCTACACCTTC. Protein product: CASSLATGDGYTF.

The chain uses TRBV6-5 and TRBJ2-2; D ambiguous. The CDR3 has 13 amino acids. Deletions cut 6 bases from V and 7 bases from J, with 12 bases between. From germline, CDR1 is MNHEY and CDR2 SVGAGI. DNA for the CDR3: TGTGCCAGCAGATTAGAAGCCCGCGGGGAGCTGTTTTTT. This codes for CASRLEARGELFF.

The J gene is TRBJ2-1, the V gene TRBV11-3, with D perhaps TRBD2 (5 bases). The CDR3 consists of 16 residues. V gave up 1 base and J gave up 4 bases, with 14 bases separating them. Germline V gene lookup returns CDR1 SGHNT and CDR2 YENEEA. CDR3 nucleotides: TGTGCCAGCAGCTTAGGTGCGGGTAGTACATACAATGAGCAGTTCTTC. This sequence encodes CASSLGAGSTYNEQFF.

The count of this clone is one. The CDR3 coding sequence is TGTGCCAGCAGCCAACAAGCCGACAGGGAGCAGTACTTC. Protein sequence: CASSQQADREQYF. This rearrangement joins TRBV3-1 (or the pseudogene TRBV3-2) to TRBJ2-7, with TRBD1 as a possible D gene (6 bases). V gave up 2 bases and J gave up 7 bases, with 12 bases separating them. The CDR3 spans 13 residues. Germline CDR1 LGHDT, CDR2 YNNKEL (reference sequence).

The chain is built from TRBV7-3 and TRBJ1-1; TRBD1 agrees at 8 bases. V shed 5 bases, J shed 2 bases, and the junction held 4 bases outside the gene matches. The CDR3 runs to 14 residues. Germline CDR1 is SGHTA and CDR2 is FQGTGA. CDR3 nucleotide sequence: TGTGCCAGCAGCCCACAGGGGGGAAACACTGAAGCTTTCTTT. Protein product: CASSPQGGNTEAFF.

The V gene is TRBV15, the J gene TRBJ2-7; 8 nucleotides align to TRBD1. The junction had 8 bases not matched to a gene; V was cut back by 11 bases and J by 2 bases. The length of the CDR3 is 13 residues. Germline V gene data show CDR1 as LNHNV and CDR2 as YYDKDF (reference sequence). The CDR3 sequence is CAETGAFPYEQYF. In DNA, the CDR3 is TGTGCCGAGACAGGGGCTTTCCCCTACGAGCAGTACTTC.

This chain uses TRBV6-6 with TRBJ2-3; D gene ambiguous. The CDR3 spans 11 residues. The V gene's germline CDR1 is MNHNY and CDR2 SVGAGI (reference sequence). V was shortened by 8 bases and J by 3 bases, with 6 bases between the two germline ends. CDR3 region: CASVGTDTQYF. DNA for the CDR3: TGTGCCAGCGTCGGGACAGATACGCAGTATTTT.

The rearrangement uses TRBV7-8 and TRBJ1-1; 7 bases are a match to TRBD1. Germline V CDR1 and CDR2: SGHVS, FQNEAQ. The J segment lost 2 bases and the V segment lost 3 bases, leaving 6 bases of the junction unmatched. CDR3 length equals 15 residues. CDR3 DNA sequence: TGTGCCAGCAGCTTCTCCGGGACAGTAAACACTGAAGCTTTCTTT. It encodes CASSFSGTVNTEAFF.

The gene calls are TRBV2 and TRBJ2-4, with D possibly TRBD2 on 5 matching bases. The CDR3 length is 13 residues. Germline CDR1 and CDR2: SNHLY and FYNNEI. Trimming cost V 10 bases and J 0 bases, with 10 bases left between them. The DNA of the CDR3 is TGTGCCATTGGGAGACTAGCCAAAAACATTCAGTACTTC. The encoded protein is CAIGRLAKNIQYF.

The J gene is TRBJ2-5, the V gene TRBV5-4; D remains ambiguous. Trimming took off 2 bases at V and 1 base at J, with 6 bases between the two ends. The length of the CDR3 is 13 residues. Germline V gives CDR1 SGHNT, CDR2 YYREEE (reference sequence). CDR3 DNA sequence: TGTGCCAGCAGCTTTAACAGCCAAGAGACCCAGTACTTC. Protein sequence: CASSFNSQETQYF.

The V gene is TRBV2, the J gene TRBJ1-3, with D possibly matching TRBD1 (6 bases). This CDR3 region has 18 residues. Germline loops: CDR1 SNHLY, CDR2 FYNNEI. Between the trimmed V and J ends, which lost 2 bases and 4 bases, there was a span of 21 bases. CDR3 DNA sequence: TGTGCCAGCAGTGAATCAGGGACATCACTAAAATTGGGAAACACCATATATTTT. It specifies CASSESGTSLKLGNTIYF.

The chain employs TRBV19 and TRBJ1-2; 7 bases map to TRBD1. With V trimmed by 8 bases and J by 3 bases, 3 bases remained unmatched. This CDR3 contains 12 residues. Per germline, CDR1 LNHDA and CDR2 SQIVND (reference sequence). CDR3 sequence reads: CASGTEDYGYTF. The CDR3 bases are TGTGCCAGTGGGACAGAGGACTATGGCTACACCTTC. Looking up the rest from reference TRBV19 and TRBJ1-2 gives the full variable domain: DGGITQSPKYLFRKEGQNVTLSCEQNLNHDAMYWYRQDPGQGLRLIYYSQIVNDFQKGDIAEGYSVSREKKESFPLTVTSAQKNPTAFYLCASGTEDYGYTFGSGTRLTVV.

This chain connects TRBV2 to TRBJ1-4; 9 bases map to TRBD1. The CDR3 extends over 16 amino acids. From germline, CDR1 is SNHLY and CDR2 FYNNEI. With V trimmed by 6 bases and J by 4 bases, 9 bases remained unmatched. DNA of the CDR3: TGTGCCAGCAGCATCGGACAGGGGCGGGATAATGAAAAACTGTTTTTT. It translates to CASSIGQGRDNEKLFF.

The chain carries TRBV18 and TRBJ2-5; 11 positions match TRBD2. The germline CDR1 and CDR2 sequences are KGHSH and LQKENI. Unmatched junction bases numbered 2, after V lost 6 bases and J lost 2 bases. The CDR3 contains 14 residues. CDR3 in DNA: TGTGCCAGCTCGCGGACTAGCGGGCAAGAGACCCAGTACTTC. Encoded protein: CASSRTSGQETQYF.

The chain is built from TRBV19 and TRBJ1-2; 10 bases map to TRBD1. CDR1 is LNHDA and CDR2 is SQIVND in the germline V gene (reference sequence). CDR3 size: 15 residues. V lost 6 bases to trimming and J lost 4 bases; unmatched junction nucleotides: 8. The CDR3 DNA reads TGTGCCAGTAGGGGATTAGACAGGGGGCTCTATGGCTACACCTTC. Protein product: CASRGLDRGLYGYTF.

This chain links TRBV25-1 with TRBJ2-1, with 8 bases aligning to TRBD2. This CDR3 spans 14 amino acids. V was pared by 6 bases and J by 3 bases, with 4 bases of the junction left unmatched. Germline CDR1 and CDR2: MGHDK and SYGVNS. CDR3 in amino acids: CASSKSGSYNEQFF. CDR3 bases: TGTGCCAGCAGCAAGAGCGGGAGCTACAATGAGCAGTTCTTC. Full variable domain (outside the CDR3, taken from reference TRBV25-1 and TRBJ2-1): EADIYQTPRYLVIGTGKKITLECSQTMGHDKMYWYQQDPGMELHLIHYSYGVNSTEKGDLSSESTVSRIRTEHFPLTLESARPSHTSQYLCASSKSGSYNEQFFGPGTRLTVL.

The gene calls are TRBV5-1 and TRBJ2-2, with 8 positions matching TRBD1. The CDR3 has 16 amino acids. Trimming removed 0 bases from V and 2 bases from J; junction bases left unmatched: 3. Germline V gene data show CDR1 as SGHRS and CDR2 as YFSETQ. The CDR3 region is CASSLEGQGNTGELFF. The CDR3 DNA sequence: TGCGCCAGCAGCTTGGAAGGACAGGGAAACACCGGGGAGCTGTTTTTT.

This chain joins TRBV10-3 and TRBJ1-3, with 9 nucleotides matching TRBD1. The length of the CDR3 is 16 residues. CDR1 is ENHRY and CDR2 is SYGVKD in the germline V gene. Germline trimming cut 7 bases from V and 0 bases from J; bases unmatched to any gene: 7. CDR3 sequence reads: CAITGQGRSSGNTIYF. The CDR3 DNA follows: TGTGCCATCACCGGACAGGGGAGAAGCTCTGGAAACACCATATATTTT.